Shown below are 14 T cell receptor beta chains from a single sample sequenced in a study of blood T cell repertoires in COVID-19. The data were produced by immunoSEQ multiplex PCR, yet TCRdb's version contains in-frame clones alone and is incomplete. The top ten clones hold roughly 10% of a sample with 65,000 to 80,000 clones, roughly 84% of them seen once. The sequencing sample was made of peripheral blood. The receptors were gathered from a human donor in a cohort sampled during active COVID-19.

J is TRBJ1-5 and V is TRBV18; 7 nucleotides line up with TRBD1. This CDR3 contains 14 residues. Trimming at V came to 5 bases and at J to 3 bases, leaving 4 bases not matched to a gene. The germline CDR1 and CDR2 sequences are KGHSH and LQKENI. The CDR3 here is CASSSGTANQPQHF. The CDR3 DNA reads as TGTGCCAGCTCATCCGGGACAGCCAATCAGCCCCAGCATTTT. The variable domain in full, completed from reference TRBV18 and TRBJ1-5, reads NAGVMQNPRHLVRRRGQEARLRCSPMKGHSHVYWYRQLPEEGLKFMVYLQKENIIDESGMPKERFSAEFPKEGPSILRIQQVVRGDSAAYFCASSSGTANQPQHFGDGTRLSIL.

The chain employs TRBV6-5 and TRBJ2-3; 10 bases are shared with TRBD2. The trim removed 6 bases at V and 6 bases at J, leaving 9 bases unmatched. This CDR3 comprises 15 residues. Germline CDR1 and CDR2: MNHEY and SVGAGI. DNA for the CDR3: TGTGCCAGCAGAGTAAGCGGGGGGGCAGGTGATACGCAGTATTTT. Translating it yields CASRVSGGAGDTQYF.

The J gene is TRBJ1-2, the V gene TRBV5-1; 7 bases match TRBD1. CDR1 is SGHRS and CDR2 is YFSETQ in the germline V gene. V lost 4 bases, J lost 6 bases, and 6 bases stayed unmatched. The CDR3 runs 13 residues. The CDR3, as DNA: TGCGCCAGCAGCAATGGACAGGAGAATGGCTACACCTTC. Encoded protein: CASSNGQENGYTF.

The chain employs TRBV27 and TRBJ1-2; D is undetermined. CDR3 size: 15 residues. Germline V CDR1 and CDR2: MNHEY, SMNVEV (reference sequence). V was trimmed by 5 bases and J by 2 bases, leaving 15 bases between them. The CDR3 sequence: CASSRAFGQNYGYTF. The CDR3 region has the DNA TGTGCCAGCAGTCGAGCGTTTGGTCAGAACTATGGCTACACCTTC.

This chain links TRBV5-1 with TRBJ2-3, with a tentative D call TRBD2 (5 bases). This CDR3 contains 16 residues. With 0 bases removed from V and 0 bases from J, the gap between germline ends came to 11 bases. Germline CDR1 is SGHRS and CDR2 is YFSETQ. This CDR3 reads CASSLGIGDSTDTQYF. In DNA form, the CDR3 reads TGCGCCAGCAGCTTGGGGATCGGGGATAGCACAGATACGCAGTATTTT.

The chain joins TRBV2 to TRBJ2-7; D unresolved. Germline CDR1 reads SNHLY; CDR2 reads FYNNEI. This CDR3 comprises 14 residues. V was trimmed by 3 bases and J by 4 bases, leaving 13 bases between them. This CDR3 is CASSDRRFPYEQYF. The CDR3 bases are TGTGCCAGCAGTGATCGGCGGTTTCCATACGAGCAGTACTTC.

This sequence joins TRBV5-1 and TRBJ1-2; D possibly corresponds to TRBD1 (6 bases). CDR3 length: 16 residues. Looked up from germline, CDR1 is SGHRS and CDR2 is YFSETQ. V was cut by 4 bases and J by 4 bases, with 20 bases left in between. CDR3 bases: TGCGCCAGCAGCGAGAGGACAGCCGCTTCCACCTATGGCTACACCTTC. As protein: CASSERTAASTYGYTF.

The CDR3 region has the DNA TGTGCCAGCAGCCAAGGCCAGGAACGGTACTATGGCTACACCTTC. Its translation is CASSQGQERYYGYTF. The chain joins TRBV3-1 (or the pseudogene TRBV3-2) to TRBJ1-2; D gene uncertain. Trimming took off 1 base at V and 3 bases at J, with 12 bases between the two ends. The CDR3 totals 15 residues. The germline V gene encodes CDR1 LGHDT and CDR2 YNNKEL (reference sequence).

The V call is TRBV5-6, the J call TRBJ2-2; possibly TRBD2 for D (5 bases). Germline loops: CDR1 SGHDT, CDR2 YYEEEE. Trimming removed 0 bases at V and 5 bases at J, with 11 bases between. This CDR3 comprises 15 residues. The CDR3 reads CASSLGPGMTGELFF. CDR3 DNA sequence: TGTGCCAGCAGCTTGGGTCCGGGGATGACCGGGGAGCTGTTTTTT.

V is TRBV7-3 and J is TRBJ2-1; D is possibly TRBD2 (5 bases). Between the trimmed V and J ends, which lost 1 base and 3 bases, there was a span of 10 bases. The CDR3 runs 15 residues. Germline CDR1 is SGHTA and CDR2 is FQGTGA. CDR3 protein: CASSLSLAGYNEQFF. CDR3 DNA: TGTGCCAGCAGCTTAAGTCTAGCTGGCTACAATGAGCAGTTCTTC.

The chain carries TRBV6-6 and TRBJ1-3; 8 bases fit TRBD1. V was pared by 5 bases and J by 4 bases, with 1 base of the junction left unmatched. There are 13 residues in the CDR3. Germline loops: CDR1 MNHNY, CDR2 SVGAGI (reference sequence). The CDR3 region has the DNA TGTGCCAGCAGTCCAGGGGGCGGAAACACCATATATTTT. Translation: CASSPGGGNTIYF.

The rearrangement links TRBV5-1 to TRBJ1-4; TRBD1 might be the D (6 bases). Trimming stripped 4 bases from V and 7 bases from J, with 14 bases between. Germline V gene data show CDR1 as SGHRS and CDR2 as YFSETQ. The CDR3 runs to 14 residues. The CDR3 is CASSEQGSFEKLFF. Written as DNA, the CDR3 is TGCGCCAGCAGCGAACAGGGTTCTTTTGAAAAACTGTTTTTT.

The chain uses TRBV5-4 and TRBJ2-7, with TRBD1 as a possible D gene (6 bases). The germline V and J ends were trimmed by 2 bases and 0 bases, with 9 bases remaining between them. CDR1 and CDR2 (germline): SGHNT, YYREEE (reference sequence). The CDR3 sequence is 14 residues long. CDR3 nucleotides: TGTGCCAGCAGCTTCGACAGGTACTCCTACGAGCAGTACTTC. The encoded protein is CASSFDRYSYEQYF. Full variable domain (remainder filled in from reference TRBV5-4 and TRBJ2-7): ETGVTQSPTHLIKTRGQQVTLRCSSQSGHNTVSWYQQALGQGPQFIFQYYREEENGRGNFPPRFSGLQFPNYSSELNVNALELDDSALYLCASSFDRYSYEQYFGPGTRLTVT.

V gene TRBV7-8 combines with J gene TRBJ1-2, with unresolved D. Germline CDR1 reads SGHVS; CDR2 reads FQNEAQ. This CDR3 contains 13 residues. Trimming removed 5 bases from V and 3 bases from J, with 10 bases in between. The CDR3 sequence: CASSLSRDYGYTF. The DNA of the CDR3 is TGTGCCAGCAGCCTAAGCCGGGACTATGGCTACACCTTC.